This T cell receptor (beta chain) is drawn from a study of T cells in Graves' hyperthyroidism and ophthalmopathy. Germline V gene data show CDR1 as SGHAT and CDR2 as FQNNGV. Trimming shortened V by 2 bases and J by 3 bases, and 14 bases separated the two germline ends. The length of the CDR3 is 15 residues. Using RNA transcripts as the source, TCR beta CDR3 regions were amplified. HTBI primers were employed in a first-round RT-PCR of the TCR CDR3. Each CDR3 protein is one row after TCRdb ran MiXCR on the multiplex PCR reads. The repertoire holds approximately 640,000 distinct CDR3 sequences, approximately 15% seen once, with around 15% in the top ten.

This TCR derives from a middle-aged man with Graves' hyperthyroidism. This chain links TRBV11-2 with TRBJ2-7, with D perhaps matching TRBD1 (5 bases). Sequencing was done on a sample of blood. CDR3 protein: CASSLFGQGSYEQYF. CDR3 DNA sequence: TGTGCCAGCAGCTTATTTGGGCAGGGCAGCTACGAGCAGTACTTC.